The 28 T cell receptor beta chains below come from one sample, sequenced in a study of vaccination and CD4 T cells after COVID-19. No antigens are known for them. Oncomine TCR Beta short-read sequencing was applied to DNA from cultured CD4+ T cells. TCRdb itself ran the PCR reads through MiXCR, one entry per CDR3 protein. The sample has 4,000 or so distinct CDR3 sequences; about 19% are singletons. As to treatment: roughly 11-day PBMC culture with coronavirus spike peptide pools or control peptides (ViraFEST assay). The source material was CD4+ T cells from blood, cultured in vitro. The source of these receptors is a human donor who had recovered from COVID-19.

Concerning this clonotype itself: Being one base from a much bigger clone, this may be a read error. This chain joins TRBV6-1 and TRBJ1-1, with D unclear. The CDR3 totals 12 residues. Germline V gene sequence: CDR1 MNHNS, CDR2 SASEGT. The V end lost 3 bases, the J end lost 11 bases, and 13 bases lay between the germline ends. The CDR3 spells CASSELGIPAFF. The CDR3, as DNA: TGTGCCAGCAGTGAGCTGGGGATACCGGCTTTCTTT.

This clonotype was detected a few times. V usage is TRBV6-1 and J usage is TRBJ2-3, with D maybe TRBD2 (8 bases). This CDR3 is built from 16 residues. CDR1 is MNHNS, CDR2 SASEGT, per germline. With 5 bases removed from V and 6 bases from J, the gap between germline ends came to 21 bases. CDR3 amino acids: CASSRGGGGLGDTQYF. CDR3 bases: TGTGCCAGCAGTAGAGGGGGCGGGGGGCTTGGCGATACGCAGTATTTT.

The rearrangement links TRBV7-9 to TRBJ2-5, with D unresolved. Per the germline V gene, CDR1 is SEHNR and CDR2 is FQNEAQ (reference sequence). Trimming removed 6 bases from V and 2 bases from J, with 13 bases in between. This CDR3 has 14 amino acids. The CDR3: CASRPTRPQETQYF. The CDR3 DNA is TGTGCCAGCAGACCGACACGGCCGCAAGAGACCCAGTACTTC. The whole variable domain, remainder taken from reference TRBV7-9 and TRBJ2-5, is DTGVSQNPRHKITKRGQNVTFRCDPISEHNRLYWYRQTLGQGPEFLTYFQNEAQLEKSRLLSDRFSAERPKGSFSTLEIQRTEQGDSAMYLCASRPTRPQETQYFGPGTRLLVL.

The rearrangement links TRBV5-1 to TRBJ2-2, with D unresolved. The CDR3 length is 12 residues. Trimming took 6 bases from V and 6 from J, leaving 9 bases between them. Germline CDR1 and CDR2: SGHRS and YFSETQ. The CDR3 sequence: CASTVGSGELFF. The CDR3 DNA follows: TGCGCCAGCACGGTAGGGTCCGGGGAGCTGTTTTTT.

By sample share, this clonotype is large. The gene calls are TRBV6-1 and TRBJ1-4; TRBD1 aligns across 7 bases. Germline assignment: CDR1 MNHNS and CDR2 SASEGT. The junction had 10 bases not matched to a gene; V was cut back by 7 bases and J by 8 bases. The CDR3 totals 14 residues. Here the CDR3 reads CASIRGGFEEKLFF. In nucleotides, the CDR3 is TGTGCCAGCATCCGAGGGGGCTTCGAGGAAAAACTGTTTTTT.

The chain links TRBV7-9 to TRBJ2-1; tentatively, D is TRBD1 (5 bases). V dropped 4 bases and J dropped 7 bases, with 17 bases sitting between them. Germline V gives CDR1 SEHNR, CDR2 FQNEAQ (reference sequence). CDR3 size: 15 residues. In nucleotides, the CDR3 is TGTGCCAGCAGCTCAACAGGTCGCCGGTGGAATGAGCAGTTCTTC. It specifies CASSSTGRRWNEQFF.

This sequence joins TRBV27 and TRBJ2-2; 10 bases agree with TRBD2. CDR1 is MNHEY, CDR2 SMNVEV, per germline (reference sequence). The CDR3 has 19 residues. V was pared by 6 bases and J by 2 bases, with 15 bases of the junction left unmatched. CDR3 sequence (DNA): TGTGCCAGCAGCCGACTACGCAGGGCTAGCGGGGGCAACACCGGGGAGCTGTTTTTT. The encoded protein is CASSRLRRASGGNTGELFF.

This sequence joins TRBV5-5 and TRBJ1-4; 9 nucleotides align to TRBD1. The CDR3 spans 15 residues. CDR1 and CDR2 from the germline V gene are SGHKS and YYEKEE (reference sequence). V lost 4 bases to trimming and J lost 5 bases; unmatched junction nucleotides: 6. CDR3 coding DNA: TGTGCCAGCAGCCCGGGACAGGGCATAAATGAAAAACTGTTTTTT. This encodes CASSPGQGINEKLFF.

The chain links TRBV20-1 to TRBJ1-1, with unresolved D. This CDR3 comprises 11 residues. From germline, CDR1 is DFQATT and CDR2 SNEGSKA (reference sequence). V was cut by 6 bases and J by 11 bases, with 16 bases left in between. CDR3 region: CSAPEAQRAFF. CDR3 nucleotides: TGCAGTGCCCCTGAGGCCCAGCGGGCTTTCTTT.

This clonotype was recorded a few times. This chain joins TRBV6-5 and TRBJ2-7, with 9 bases matching TRBD1. After removal of 0 bases from V and 4 bases from J, the junction contained 4 bases not matched to a gene. The CDR3 runs to 15 residues. Germline lookup yields CDR1 MNHEY and CDR2 SVGAGI. The CDR3: CASSYSGTGKYEQYF. Here the CDR3 DNA reads TGTGCCAGCAGTTACTCAGGGACAGGGAAATACGAGCAGTACTTC.

The rearrangement joins TRBV6-1 to TRBJ2-7; a possible D gene is TRBD1 (6 bases). Trimming took off 6 bases at V and 0 bases at J, with 9 bases between the two ends. CDR3 length: 13 residues. CDR1 is MNHNS, CDR2 SASEGT, per germline. CDR3 sequence: CASRQTGSYEQYF. CDR3 in DNA: TGTGCCAGCAGACAGACAGGCTCCTACGAGCAGTACTTC.

V is TRBV5-6 and J is TRBJ2-3; no definite D call. The CDR3 is 14 amino acids. V lost 3 bases to trimming and J lost 0 bases, with 8 bases between them. Germline CDR1 reads SGHDT; CDR2 reads YYEEEE. Here the CDR3 reads CASSSYESTDTQYF. The CDR3 nucleotides read TGTGCCAGCAGCTCATACGAAAGCACAGATACGCAGTATTTT.

The CDR3 loop is CASSFLRDRVSGYTF. In DNA, the CDR3 is TGTGCCAGCAGTTTTTTACGGGACAGGGTTTCTGGCTACACCTTC. The J gene is TRBJ1-2, the V gene TRBV28; 9 positions agree with TRBD1. The V gene end was trimmed by 3 bases and the J gene end by 7 bases; junction bases not matched to a gene: 9. The CDR3 is 15 amino acids. Germline CDR1 MDHEN, CDR2 SYDVKM.

V usage is TRBV5-1 and J usage is TRBJ2-3; 11 bases are a match to TRBD2. J lost 5 bases, V lost 0 bases, and 5 bases had no gene match. Germline V gives CDR1 SGHRS, CDR2 YFSETQ. This CDR3 region has 16 residues. The CDR3: CASSLAASGGLDTQYF. The CDR3 coding sequence is TGCGCCAGCAGCTTGGCCGCTAGCGGGGGGTTAGATACGCAGTATTTT.

This clonotype counts as large (0.1 to 1%). This chain's CDR3 is CALFSPGRNTIYF. The CDR3 bases are TGTGCCCTCTTTTCGCCTGGACGAAACACCATATATTTT. The chain carries TRBV19 and TRBJ1-3, with D unresolved. The CDR3 extends over 13 amino acids. The ends were cut back, 11 bases at V and 5 bases at J, with 16 bases in the middle. Germline CDR1 reads LNHDA; CDR2 reads SQIVND (reference sequence).

The rearrangement uses TRBV5-4 and TRBJ1-1; possibly TRBD1 for D (5 bases). Trimming removed 2 bases from V and 1 base from J, with 15 bases in between. The CDR3 length is 16 residues. Germline values: CDR1 SGHNT, CDR2 YYREEE (reference sequence). The CDR3 region is CASSFGRGDSNTEAFF. The CDR3 coding sequence is TGTGCCAGCAGCTTTGGACGGGGGGATTCGAACACTGAAGCTTTCTTT. Variable domain in full (rest from reference TRBV5-4 and TRBJ1-1): ETGVTQSPTHLIKTRGQQVTLRCSSQSGHNTVSWYQQALGQGPQFIFQYYREEENGRGNFPPRFSGLQFPNYSSELNVNALELDDSALYLCASSFGRGDSNTEAFFGQGTRLTVV.

This clonotype was counted between two and nine times. CDR3 DNA: TGTGCCATCAGCGCCGGACAGCAAGAGACCCAGTACTTC. Its translation is CAISAGQQETQYF. The chain couples TRBV10-3 to TRBJ2-5; possibly TRBD1 for D (6 bases). V was clipped by 6 bases and J by 2 bases, with 10 bases between them. Germline V gene data show CDR1 as ENHRY and CDR2 as SYGVKD. The CDR3 spans 13 residues.

This chain joins TRBV5-1 and TRBJ1-1; unclear D gene. With 5 bases removed from V and 5 bases from J, the gap between germline ends came to 7 bases. This CDR3 has 11 residues. The germline CDR1 and CDR2 sequences are SGHRS and YFSETQ. In DNA form, the CDR3 reads TGCGCCAGCAGGCGGGAGACTGAAGCTTTCTTT. It yields the protein CASRRETEAFF.

This clonotype was detected only a few times. The V gene is TRBV5-1, the J gene TRBJ1-6, with a weak D call TRBD1 (5 bases). CDR3 length: 18 amino acids. V was cut by 0 bases and J by 2 bases, with 15 bases left in between. Per germline, CDR1 SGHRS and CDR2 YFSETQ. The CDR3 region has the DNA TGCGCCAGCAGCTTGGGCTCCCGGGGGAGGCCCTATAATTCACCCCTCCACTTT. The encoded protein is CASSLGSRGRPYNSPLHF.

This clonotype was detected a few times. The chain links TRBV5-8 to TRBJ2-5; D perhaps matches TRBD1 (6 bases). Germline V gene sequence: CDR1 SGHTS, CDR2 YDEGEE. CDR3 length: 14 residues. With 0 bases removed from V and 1 base from J, the gap between germline ends came to 7 bases. CDR3 amino acids: CASSLDRAQETQYF. Written as DNA, the CDR3 is TGTGCCAGCAGCTTGGACAGGGCCCAAGAGACCCAGTACTTC.

This clonotype is labeled medium-sized. Here the CDR3 reads CASSESLVLNTEAFF. For the CDR3, the DNA is TGTGCCAGCAGTGAATCGTTGGTTCTGAACACTGAAGCTTTCTTT. The chain combines TRBV2 with TRBJ1-1, with D hard to call. The germline V and J ends were trimmed by 2 bases and 0 bases, with 10 bases remaining between them. The germline V gene encodes CDR1 SNHLY and CDR2 FYNNEI. The CDR3 has 15 amino acids. The full variable domain, in which reference TRBV2 and TRBJ1-1 provide the parts outside the CDR3, is EPEVTQTPSHQVTQMGQEVILRCVPISNHLYFYWYRQILGQKVEFLVSFYNNEISEKSEIFDDQFSVERPDGSNFTLKIRSTKLEDSAMYFCASSESLVLNTEAFFGQGTRLTVV.

This clonotype is classed as medium-sized (0.01 to 0.1%). The chain recombines TRBV19 with TRBJ1-2, with 11 bases aligning to TRBD1. Germline loops: CDR1 LNHDA, CDR2 SQIVND (reference sequence). The ends lost 4 bases at V and 6 bases at J; junction bases unmatched: 13. This CDR3 spans 17 amino acids. The CDR3 loop is CASSTHSAQGQGDGYTF. The CDR3 DNA follows: TGTGCCAGTAGTACCCACTCTGCACAGGGACAGGGGGATGGCTACACCTTC.

A few counts support this clonotype. The chain links TRBV30 to TRBJ1-1; D uncertain. The CDR3 has 13 amino acids. The germline CDR1 and CDR2 sequences are GTSNPN and SVGIG (reference sequence). Trimming took off 4 bases at V and 0 bases at J, with 9 bases between the two ends. In DNA, the CDR3 is TGTGCCTGGAAGGAGGGAATGAACACTGAAGCTTTCTTT. This sequence encodes CAWKEGMNTEAFF. The complete variable domain, with remaining parts taken from reference TRBV30 and TRBJ1-1, reads SQTIHQWPATLVQPVGSPLSLECTVEGTSNPNLYWYRQAAGRGLQLLFYSVGIGQISSEVPQNLSASRPQDRQFILSSKKLLLSDSGFYLCAWKEGMNTEAFFGQGTRLTVV.

The V call is TRBV5-1, the J call TRBJ2-3; D is undetermined. Germline CDR1 and CDR2: SGHRS and YFSETQ. The CDR3 runs to 13 residues. The ends were cut back, 7 bases at V and 5 bases at J, with 14 bases in the middle. DNA for the CDR3: TGCGCCAGCTGCGACGTGGGCGTAGATACGCAGTATTTT. Translating gives CASCDVGVDTQYF.

This clonotype was counted between two and nine times. V gene TRBV12-3 or TRBV12-4 combines with J gene TRBJ1-2; 9 bases align to TRBD1. This CDR3 is 14 amino acids long. With V trimmed by 2 bases and J by 7 bases, 5 bases remained unmatched. DNA for the CDR3: TGTGCCAGCAGTTTAAAGGGACAGGGCACTGGCTACACCTTC. Amino acid sequence: CASSLKGQGTGYTF.

The V and J genes are TRBV18 and TRBJ2-2; 8 bases line up with TRBD1. In germline, CDR1 is KGHSH, CDR2 LQKENI. Trimming removed 3 bases from V and 1 base from J; junction bases left unmatched: 4. The CDR3 runs to 16 residues. The CDR3 DNA reads as TGTGCCAGCTCACCGCAGGGGGCTAAGAACACCGGGGAGCTGTTTTTT. Translated: CASSPQGAKNTGELFF.

The chain uses TRBV7-3 and TRBJ2-7; D unresolved. Deletions cut 5 bases from V and 3 bases from J, with 14 bases between. Per germline, CDR1 SGHTA and CDR2 FQGTGA. The CDR3 extends over 14 amino acids. The CDR3 DNA reads as TGTGCCAGCAGCGCCGGACCAGACCTCTACGAGCAGTACTTC. Amino acids: CASSAGPDLYEQYF.

The sample holds a few counts of this clonotype. The gene calls are TRBV7-8 and TRBJ2-5; 9 bases line up with TRBD2. The junction had 5 bases not matched to a gene; V was cut back by 1 base and J by 5 bases. The CDR3 loop spans 15 amino acids. Germline values: CDR1 SGHVS, CDR2 FQNEAQ. CDR3 region: CASSLVGGGAETQYF. DNA of the CDR3: TGTGCCAGCAGCTTAGTCGGCGGGGGGGCGGAGACCCAGTACTTC.